The entry below describes one T cell receptor beta chain. Germline-derived CDR1 and CDR2 are SGHNT and YENEEA. This CDR3 region has 14 residues. V was clipped by 5 bases and J by 5 bases, with 16 bases between them. The data were obtained in a study of blood T cell repertoires in COVID-19. Study-wide background: Nucleic acid was either cDNA or gDNA, and it came from T cells, B-cell-depleted T cells, or PBMCs.

The authors' processing: Estimates of nucleated cell counts were drawn from the amplification of reference gene primers. Libraries were prepared by immunoSEQ multiplex PCR; TCRdb keeps only in-frame clonotypes and omits some of them. The D gene and trimming were derived from the DNA, and the V and J assignments and clone size from that table. The table shows 200,000 to 250,000 clones, with about 88% occurring only once. J is TRBJ2-7 and V is TRBV11-3; maybe TRBD1 (5 bases). The receptor's source is a woman between 45 and 60 years old with COVID-19, enrolled during active disease. The sequenced sample was peripheral blood. The CDR3 nucleotides read TGTGCCAGCAGCCCTGTCAGGGCGGTCCACGAGCAGTACTTC. Residues: CASSPVRAVHEQYF.